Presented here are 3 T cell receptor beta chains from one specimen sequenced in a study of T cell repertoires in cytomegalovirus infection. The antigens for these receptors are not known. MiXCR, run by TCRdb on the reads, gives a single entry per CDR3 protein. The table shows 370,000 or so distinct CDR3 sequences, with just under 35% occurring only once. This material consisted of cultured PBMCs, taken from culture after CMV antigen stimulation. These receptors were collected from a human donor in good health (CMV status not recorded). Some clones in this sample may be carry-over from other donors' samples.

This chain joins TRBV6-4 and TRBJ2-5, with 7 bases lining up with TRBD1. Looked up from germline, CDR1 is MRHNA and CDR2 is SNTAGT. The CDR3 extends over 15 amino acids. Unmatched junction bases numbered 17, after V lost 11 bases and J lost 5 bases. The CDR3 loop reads CASQPGQFVMETQYF. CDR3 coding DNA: TGTGCCTCACAACCGGGACAGTTCGTGATGGAGACCCAGTACTTC.

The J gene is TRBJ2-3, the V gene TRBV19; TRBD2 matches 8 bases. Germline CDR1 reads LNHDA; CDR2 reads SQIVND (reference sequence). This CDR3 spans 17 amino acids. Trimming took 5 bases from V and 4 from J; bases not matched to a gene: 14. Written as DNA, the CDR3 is TGTGCCAGTAGTCAACCCCAGGAGCGGGAGTTCCCAGATACGCAGTATTTT. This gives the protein CASSQPQEREFPDTQYF.

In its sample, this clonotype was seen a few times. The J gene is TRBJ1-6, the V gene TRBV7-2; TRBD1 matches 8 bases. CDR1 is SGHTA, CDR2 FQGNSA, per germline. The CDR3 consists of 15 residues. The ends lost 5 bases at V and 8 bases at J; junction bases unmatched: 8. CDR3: CASSRDRWRDSPLHF. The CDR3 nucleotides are TGTGCCAGCAGCAGGGACAGGTGGCGGGATTCACCCCTCCACTTT.